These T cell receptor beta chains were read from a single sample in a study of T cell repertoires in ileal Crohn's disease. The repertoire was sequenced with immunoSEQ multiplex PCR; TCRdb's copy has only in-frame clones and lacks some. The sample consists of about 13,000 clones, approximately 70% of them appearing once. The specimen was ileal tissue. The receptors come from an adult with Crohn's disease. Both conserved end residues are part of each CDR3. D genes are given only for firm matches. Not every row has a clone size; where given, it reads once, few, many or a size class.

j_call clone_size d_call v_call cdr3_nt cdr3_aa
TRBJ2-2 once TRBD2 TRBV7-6 TGTGCCAGCAGCTTACAGGAAGCGGGGGTAGCCGGGGAGCTGTTTTTT CASSLQEAGVAGELFF
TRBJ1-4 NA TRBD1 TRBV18 TGTGCCAGCGCCGGGACAGGGAATAATGAAAAACTGTTTTTT CASAGTGNNEKLFF
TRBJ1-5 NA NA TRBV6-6 TGTGCCACTACGGGTCGATACTCCAATCAGCCCCAGCATTTT CATTGRYSNQPQHF
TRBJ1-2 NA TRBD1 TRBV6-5 TGTGCCAGCATCGGATCCCGACAGGGGGACTATGGCTACACCTTC CASIGSRQGDYGYTF
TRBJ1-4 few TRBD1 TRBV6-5 TGTGCCAGCACCCACCGACAGGGAGTACGGGAAAAACTGTTTTTT CASTHRQGVREKLFF
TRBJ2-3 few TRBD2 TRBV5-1 TGCGCCAGCAGCTCAACCCTTAGCGGGGGCACAGATACGCAGTATTTT CASSSTLSGGTDTQYF
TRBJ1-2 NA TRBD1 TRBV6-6 TGTGCCAGCAGTGGCTTGACAGGGGAATTTGGCTACACCTTC CASSGLTGEFGYTF
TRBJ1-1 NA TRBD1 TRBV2 TGTGCCAGCATTAATAGGGAGGGGGCCCTTGAAGCTTTCTTT CASINREGALEAFF
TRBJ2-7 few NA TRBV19 TGTGCCAGTAGTATCCAAGCCGGATCCTACGAGCAGTACTTC CASSIQAGSYEQYF
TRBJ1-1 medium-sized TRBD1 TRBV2 TGTGCCAGCACTCAGGGACAGAGCATGAACACTGAAGCTTTCTTT CASTQGQSMNTEAFF
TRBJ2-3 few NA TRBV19 TGTGCCAGTAGTATGGAACAGGGCACAGATACGCAGTATTTT CASSMEQGTDTQYF
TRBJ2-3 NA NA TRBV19 TGTGCCAGTCGTCGGGACAGCACAGATACGCAGTATTTT CASRRDSTDTQYF
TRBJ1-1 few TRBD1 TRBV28 TGTGCCGGTGGACAGGGGAGGAGTGAAGCTTTCTTT CAGGQGRSEAFF
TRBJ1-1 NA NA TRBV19 TGTGCCAGTAGTACTCAGACAGCCCCCCCTAACACTGAAGCTTTCTTT CASSTQTAPPNTEAFF
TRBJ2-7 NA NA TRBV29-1 TGCAGCGCTCGCGGGTCCCTCAACGGCTACGAGCAGTACTTC CSARGSLNGYEQYF
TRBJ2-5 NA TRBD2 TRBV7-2 TGTGCCAGCAGCTTATTCGTAGCGGGGGAGGAGACCCAGTACTTC CASSLFVAGEETQYF